This TCR beta chain was obtained from a study of human T cells and chemical hapten exposure. About the study: Mainly, slight library volume differences in the pool made TCR yields vary. Study results and limitations: DPC sensitization did not alter TCRs above 1 in 1000 frequency.

TCRdb itself ran the RACE reads through MiXCR, one entry per CDR3 protein. The sample carries 38,000 or so distinct CDR3 sequences, roughly 9.5% recorded once. This CDR3 region has 13 residues. Deletions cut 1 base from V and 7 bases from J, with 10 bases between. The time point was: patch test 3, about 24 weeks after DPC sensitization. This sample's treatment: therapeutic diphenylcyclopropenone sensitization with weekly scalp DPC. Unfractionated whole blood yielded total RNA. This clonotype came up many times. Its antigen is as yet unknown. V and J are TRBV12-3 or TRBV12-4 and TRBJ1-2; D is perhaps TRBD1 (6 bases). This sample comprised whole blood, obtained in connection with sensitization to the hapten diphenylcyclopropenone (DPC). This receptor was obtained from a man aged 50 or older with alopecia areata. Some clones in this sample may be carry-over from other donors' samples. Here the CDR3 DNA reads TGTGCCAGCAGTTTAGGCAGGGGCCGTGGCTACACCTTC. This codes for CASSLGRGRGYTF.